This T cell receptor beta chain stems from a study of beta chain features in type 1 diabetes. From germline, CDR1 is SGHTA and CDR2 FQGNSA. Trimming took off 4 bases at V and 4 bases at J, with 14 bases between the two ends. The CDR3 length is 15 residues. Expressed TCRB transcripts were sequenced because the entire RNA isolate underwent reverse transcription. Libraries were prepared by immunoSEQ multiplex PCR; TCRdb keeps only in-frame clonotypes and omits some of them. Of 450,000 or so clones listed, roughly 10% are singletons. This chain connects TRBV7-2 to TRBJ2-1, with a weak D call TRBD2 (7 bases). The clonotype comes from a woman aged 18-29 years in good health. The specimen sequenced was naive CD4+ T cells from blood. The CDR3 nucleotides are TGTGCCAGCAGCTCGGGGGGCCTCCGTTACAATGAGCAGTTCTTC. This encodes CASSSGGLRYNEQFF.